Shown below are 18 T cell receptor beta chains from a single sample sequenced in a study of OX40 agonist ivuxolimab in advanced cancers. Measured with immunoSEQ multiplex PCR; TCRdb has only the in-frame clones, and not every one. The sample comprises tens of thousands of clones, approximately 90% of which are singletons, and 0.5% to 0.55% rests with the top ten. The material sequenced was CD4+ or CD8+ T cells sorted from blood, taken in a trial of the OX40 agonist ivuxolimab. Every receptor here comes from an adult with an advanced solid tumor such as melanoma, head and neck, liver or kidney cancer.

The chain uses TRBV5-6 and TRBJ2-4, with 8 bases lining up with TRBD1. Germline V CDR1 and CDR2: SGHDT, YYEEEE. J lost 9 bases, V lost 4 bases, and 6 bases had no gene match. This CDR3 is 13 amino acids long. In DNA, the CDR3 is TGTGCCAGCAGCAAGGACAGGGAAGGCATTCAGTACTTC. This sequence encodes CASSKDREGIQYF. Using reference TRBV5-6 and TRBJ2-4 for the parts outside the CDR3, the full variable domain is DAGVTQSPTHLIKTRGQQVTLRCSPKSGHDTVSWYQQALGQGPQFIFQYYEEEERQRGNFPDRFSGHQFPNYSSELNVNALLLGDSALYLCASSKDREGIQYFGAGTRLSVL.

This sequence joins TRBV28 and TRBJ2-7, with D possibly matching TRBD1 (5 bases). V lost 11 bases and J 3 bases, leaving 20 bases between the germline ends. This CDR3 contains 14 residues. In germline, CDR1 is MDHEN, CDR2 SYDVKM. CDR3 coding DNA: TGTGCCCACCAGGGTCGAACAGAGCACTACGAGCAGTACTTC. Translated, it gives CAHQGRTEHYEQYF.

This chain joins TRBV30 and TRBJ1-3, with D unresolved. The V end was cut by 3 bases, the J end by 3 bases, with 6 bases between. Looked up from germline, CDR1 is GTSNPN and CDR2 is SVGIG (reference sequence). The CDR3 totals 12 residues. The CDR3 spells CAWSWGGNTIYF. CDR3 sequence (DNA): TGTGCCTGGAGCTGGGGTGGAAACACCATATATTTT.

This clone was counted a few times. The chain recombines TRBV5-6 with TRBJ2-7; the D call may be TRBD1 or TRBD2 (5 bases each). The CDR3 loop spans 14 amino acids. V was cut by 2 bases and J by 3 bases, with 12 bases left in between. Per the germline V gene, CDR1 is SGHDT and CDR2 is YYEEEE. The CDR3 region has the DNA TGTGCCAGCAGCTTCCGGGACGGCCTCTACGAGCAGTACTTC. Translating it yields CASSFRDGLYEQYF. Drawing the rest from reference TRBV5-6 and TRBJ2-7, the complete variable domain is DAGVTQSPTHLIKTRGQQVTLRCSPKSGHDTVSWYQQALGQGPQFIFQYYEEEERQRGNFPDRFSGHQFPNYSSELNVNALLLGDSALYLCASSFRDGLYEQYFGPGTRLTVT.

This sequence joins TRBV7-2 and TRBJ2-7; unclear D gene. Germline V lookup: CDR1 SGHTA, CDR2 FQGNSA. Trimming removed 1 base at V and 3 bases at J, with 1 base between. The CDR3 has 11 amino acids. The CDR3 protein is CASSLVYEQYF. CDR3 DNA sequence: TGTGCCAGCAGCTTAGTCTACGAGCAGTACTTC.

The chain has TRBV4-1 and TRBJ2-1, with D hard to call. V was cut by 4 bases and J by 4 bases, with 11 bases left in between. Germline CDR1 MGHRA, CDR2 YSYEKL. The CDR3 loop spans 14 amino acids. The CDR3 DNA reads TGCGCCAGCAGCCGCTCGGACGAATACAATGAGCAGTTCTTC. Protein sequence: CASSRSDEYNEQFF.

The chain recombines TRBV19 with TRBJ1-2; D is perhaps TRBD1 (6 bases). Trimming stripped 5 bases from V and 2 bases from J, with 24 bases between. Germline V lookup: CDR1 LNHDA, CDR2 SQIVND (reference sequence). The CDR3 runs to 18 residues. CDR3 in amino acids: CASSLQGQSPLLNYGYTF. CDR3 nucleotides: TGTGCCAGTAGTCTCCAGGGGCAGTCCCCTCTACTAAACTATGGCTACACCTTC.

The chain uses TRBV7-9 and TRBJ2-2; no reliable D call. The CDR3 is 15 residues long. Trimming removed 1 base from V and 0 bases from J, with 6 bases in between. Germline lookup yields CDR1 SEHNR and CDR2 FQNEAQ (reference sequence). The CDR3 coding sequence is TGTGCCAGCAGCTTAGGCCAAGCGAACACCGGGGAGCTGTTTTTT. It specifies CASSLGQANTGELFF.

The chain uses TRBV18 and TRBJ1-5; TRBD1 is a possible D gene (5 bases). The CDR3 spans 19 residues. CDR1 is KGHSH, CDR2 LQKENI, per germline. Trimming cost V 3 bases and J 0 bases, with 21 bases left between them. CDR3 residues: CASSPLPGTELYSNQPQHF. CDR3 nucleotide sequence: TGTGCCAGCTCACCTCTACCCGGGACCGAGCTATATAGCAATCAGCCCCAGCATTTT.

The CDR3 nucleotides read TGTGCCAGCACCCAAAGGGAGACCCAGTACTTC. This sequence encodes CASTQRETQYF. V gene TRBV28 combines with J gene TRBJ2-5; D gene unclear. The germline CDR1 and CDR2 sequences are MDHEN and SYDVKM. This CDR3 region has 11 residues. The V and J ends lost 7 bases and 5 bases respectively, with 8 bases between them.

The V and J genes are TRBV14 and TRBJ2-1; the D is unclear. This CDR3 spans 14 amino acids. Germline V gene data show CDR1 as SGHDN and CDR2 as FVKESK. V was trimmed by 8 bases and J by 6 bases, leaving 17 bases between them. CDR3 in amino acids: CASARIEGPNEQFF. DNA of the CDR3: TGTGCCAGCGCCCGGATCGAAGGGCCCAATGAGCAGTTCTTC.

This chain connects TRBV6-6 to TRBJ1-1, with D unclear. Trimming cost V 3 bases and J 2 bases, with 13 bases left between them. Looked up from germline, CDR1 is MNHNY and CDR2 is SVGAGI (reference sequence). The CDR3 has 15 amino acids. The CDR3 DNA reads TGTGCCAGCAGTTATATCACCTCTGGAAACACTGAAGCTTTCTTT. Its translation: CASSYITSGNTEAFF.

This clone was picked up one time. The chain is built from TRBV28 and TRBJ1-5, with 9 positions matching TRBD1. The germline V gene has CDR1 MDHEN and CDR2 SYDVKM. The trim removed 6 bases at V and 5 bases at J, leaving 8 bases unmatched. This CDR3 spans 15 amino acids. The CDR3 DNA reads TGTGCCAGCAGCCCGGGACAGGGTTTTTATCAGCCCCAGCATTTT. This encodes CASSPGQGFYQPQHF.

Only one count was recorded for this clone. The J gene is TRBJ2-1, the V gene TRBV7-8; weak D call: TRBD1 (6 bases). The germline CDR1 and CDR2 sequences are SGHVS and FQNEAQ. The CDR3 runs to 14 residues. Trimming took off 8 bases at V and 7 bases at J, with 18 bases between the two ends. The CDR3 here is CASQIAGVVNEQFF. CDR3 DNA sequence: TGTGCCAGCCAGATAGCAGGGGTAGTTAATGAGCAGTTCTTC. Complete variable domain (other parts from reference TRBV7-8 and TRBJ2-1): GAGVSQSPRYKVAKRGQDVALRCDPISGHVSLFWYQQALGQGPEFLTYFQNEAQLDKSGLPSDRFFAERPEGSVSTLKIQRTQQEDSAVYLCASQIAGVVNEQFFGPGTRLTVL.

This sequence joins TRBV6-1 and TRBJ2-5; 10 bases map to TRBD2. Germline CDR1 MNHNS, CDR2 SASEGT. With 10 bases clipped from V and 4 bases from J, the junction kept 9 bases outside the gene matches. This CDR3 comprises 14 residues. CDR3 nucleotide sequence: TGTGCCACCAACCTAGCGGGAGTTGGAGAGACCCAGTACTTC. As protein: CATNLAGVGETQYF.

This chain uses TRBV29-1 with TRBJ1-1, with a possible D match to TRBD1 (5 bases). The V gene's germline CDR1 is SQVTM and CDR2 ANQGSEA. This CDR3 has 9 residues. V lost 7 bases to trimming and J lost 8 bases, with 8 bases between them. CDR3 region: CSGGDEAFF. CDR3 coding DNA: TGCAGCGGGGGGGACGAAGCTTTCTTT.

The chain is built from TRBV28 and TRBJ2-5, with unresolved D. V was trimmed by 5 bases and J by 1 base, leaving 14 bases between them. The CDR3 has 15 amino acids. Germline V gives CDR1 MDHEN, CDR2 SYDVKM. The CDR3 loop reads CASSPFLRTQETQYF. In DNA form, the CDR3 reads TGTGCCAGCAGTCCTTTCCTCCGGACCCAAGAGACCCAGTACTTC.

V is TRBV7-2 and J is TRBJ2-5; D may be TRBD1 or TRBD2 (5 bases each). V was shortened by 2 bases and J by 13 bases, with 14 bases between the two germline ends. The CDR3 is made up of 12 amino acids. CDR1 is SGHTA and CDR2 is FQGNSA in the germline V gene. CDR3 sequence reads: CASSLLGRSLYF. CDR3 sequence (DNA): TGTGCCAGCAGCTTACTGGGACGGTCTTTGTACTTC.